These T cell receptor beta chains were read from a single sample in a study of memory CD8 T cells in hepatitis C reinfection. TCRdb's copy holds only in-frame clones and misses some; the assay was immunoSEQ multiplex PCR. The data hold approximately 46,000 clones, with roughly nine tenths observed a single time. Material: naive CD8+ T cells sorted from blood. Receptor source: a man between 18 and 35 years old with hepatitis C virus infection. Each CDR3 is given with its conserved first and last residue. The D gene is left open where the match is weak. Clone size is not always given. Where it is, it says once, few, many or a class for expanded clones.

j_call clone_size v_call d_call cdr3_aa cdr3_nt
TRBJ2-7 . TRBV28 . CASSDSRPYEQYF TGTGCCAGCAGCGACAGCAGGCCCTACGAGCAGTACTTC
TRBJ2-7 . TRBV28 . CASSPTPPYEQYF TGTGCCAGCAGCCCAACACCACCCTACGAGCAGTACTTC
TRBJ2-7 once TRBV11-2 TRBD1 CASSSWDRVSYEQYF TGTGCCAGCAGCTCCTGGGACAGGGTATCCTACGAGCAGTACTTC
TRBJ2-3 . TRBV7-9 . CASRQAHTDTQYF TGTGCCAGCAGACAGGCGCACACAGATACGCAGTATTTT
TRBJ2-1 . TRBV9 TRBD2 CASSVVGGGTNNEQFF TGTGCCAGCAGCGTAGTAGGCGGGGGGACTAACAATGAGCAGTTCTTC
TRBJ2-3 once TRBV28 TRBD1 CASSSTGNRQDTQYF TGTGCCAGCAGTTCGACAGGGAATCGTCAAGATACGCAGTATTTT
TRBJ2-3 . TRBV5-1 TRBD1 CASCRDRGSTDTQYF TGCGCCAGCTGCCGGGACAGGGGGAGCACAGATACGCAGTATTTT
TRBJ2-2 . TRBV7-9 . CASSFHQNTGELFF TGTGCCAGCAGCTTTCATCAGAACACCGGGGAGCTGTTTTTT
TRBJ2-5 . TRBV7-8 TRBD2 CASSLSALAGGYRETQYF TGTGCCAGCAGCTTGAGCGCACTAGCGGGGGGCTATCGGGAGACCCAGTACTTC
TRBJ1-1 few TRBV4-3 . CASSQDGEGDTEAFF TGCGCCAGCAGCCAAGACGGGGAAGGCGACACTGAAGCTTTCTTT
TRBJ2-3 once TRBV11-3 . CASSLDGQTDTQYF TGTGCCAGCAGCTTAGATGGACAAACAGATACGCAGTATTTT
TRBJ1-2 once TRBV6-5 . CASSQGNYGYTF TGTGCCAGCAGCCAGGGGAACTATGGCTACACCTTC
TRBJ1-5 . TRBV14 . CASSQGLNQPQHF TGTGCCAGCAGCCAAGGTCTGAATCAGCCCCAGCATTTT
TRBJ2-3 . TRBV5-4 . CASSLGGVGTDTQYF TGTGCCAGCAGCTTAGGGGGGGTGGGCACAGATACGCAGTATTTT
TRBJ2-7 . TRBV7-6 TRBD1 CASSGGTGGYEQYF TGTGCCAGCAGCGGCGGGACAGGGGGCTACGAGCAGTACTTC
TRBJ2-2 . TRBV5-1 . CASSSWLESNTGELFF TGCGCCAGCAGCTCATGGCTGGAGTCGAACACCGGGGAGCTGTTTTTT
TRBJ2-1 . TRBV29-1 TRBD1 CSVEGTGEGSSYNEQFF TGCAGCGTTGAAGGAACAGGGGAAGGGAGCTCCTACAATGAGCAGTTCTTC
TRBJ1-1 . TRBV11-1 . CASSIGPQGRWNTEAFF TGTGCCAGCAGCATTGGTCCACAGGGACGGTGGAACACTGAAGCTTTCTTT
TRBJ2-3 . TRBV4-1 . CASSQRGGAATDTQYF TGCGCCAGCAGCCAACGGGGCGGGGCCGCCACAGATACGCAGTATTTT
TRBJ2-2 . TRBV5-4 . CASSPSPTGELFF TGTGCCAGCAGCCCCAGTCCCACCGGGGAGCTGTTTTTT
TRBJ1-4 . TRBV27 . CASSLSAGAGDPNEKLFF TGTGCCAGCAGTTTATCGGCAGGGGCGGGAGACCCTAATGAAAAACTGTTTTTT
TRBJ1-2 . TRBV5-1 . CASSLGQGSLGRGYTF TGCGCCAGCAGCTTGGGGCAGGGTAGCCTAGGTCGGGGCTACACCTTC
TRBJ2-2 . TRBV19 TRBD2 CASRPLAGGFAGELFF TGTGCCAGTAGACCTCTAGCGGGGGGGTTCGCCGGGGAGCTGTTTTTT
TRBJ1-1 few TRBV19 . CASSIGGNTEAFF TGTGCCAGTAGTATAGGAGGGAACACTGAAGCTTTCTTT